Each of the 30 T cell receptor beta chains below was sequenced from the same sample in a study of post-analysis software for immune sequencing data. Study observations and caveats: TRBV5-6, TRBV5-1 and TRBV20-1 belonged to a set of five TRBV segments that were more frequent in patients than controls.

The antigens these receptors bind are not known. Carried by the TCR beta cDNA libraries were unique molecular identifiers. Each CDR3 protein is one row after TCRdb ran MiXCR on the PCR reads. The sample lists almost 700,000 distinct CDR3 sequences, 59% occurring once. Material for sequencing was blood. The receptors originated from a girl under 10 years old with multiple sclerosis.

J is TRBJ2-1 and V is TRBV27; TRBD1 matches at 10 bases. This CDR3 comprises 15 residues. Losses at the gene ends were 7 bases for V and 4 bases for J; bases not matched to a gene: 7. In germline, CDR1 is MNHEY, CDR2 SMNVEV (reference sequence). The CDR3 reads CASTPRQGAYNEQFF. For the CDR3, the DNA is TGTGCCAGCACCCCAAGACAGGGGGCTTACAATGAGCAGTTCTTC.

This clonotype was counted only a few times. V and J are TRBV11-2 and TRBJ2-5; D is ambiguous. The germline CDR1 and CDR2 sequences are SGHAT and FQNNGV. Trimming removed 0 bases from V and 1 base from J, with 9 bases in between. The CDR3 consists of 15 residues. In DNA, the CDR3 is TGTGCCAGCAGCTTAGAAGGCAACCGCCAAGAGACCCAGTACTTC. Encoded protein: CASSLEGNRQETQYF.

This rearrangement joins TRBV14 to TRBJ2-1, with D possibly matching TRBD1 (6 bases). CDR1 and CDR2 (germline): SGHDN, FVKESK. V was shortened by 6 bases and J by 2 bases, with 14 bases between the two germline ends. The CDR3 spans 15 residues. As DNA, the CDR3 is TGTGCCAGCAGACCCGGACAGATTCCCTACAATGAGCAGTTCTTC. The encoded protein is CASRPGQIPYNEQFF.

This chain links TRBV6-6 with TRBJ2-1, with TRBD2 matching over 10 bases. Looked up from germline, CDR1 is MNHNY and CDR2 is SVGAGI (reference sequence). V shed 11 bases and J 3 bases; nucleotides not matched to a gene: 10. The length of the CDR3 is 15 residues. CDR3 protein: CAAGGSGGVYNEQFF. The CDR3, as DNA: TGTGCCGCCGGTGGGAGCGGGGGGGTCTACAATGAGCAGTTCTTC.

The chain has TRBV5-6 and TRBJ2-5; no definite D call. In germline, CDR1 is SGHDT, CDR2 YYEEEE. The ends were cut back, 0 bases at V and 1 base at J, with 13 bases in the middle. This CDR3 is built from 16 residues. The CDR3 DNA is TGTGCCAGCAGCTTGGATCTCTCCACCATCCAAGAGACCCAGTACTTC. Translation gives CASSLDLSTIQETQYF.

V is TRBV20-1 and J is TRBJ2-5, with TRBD2 matching over 11 bases. Trimming cost V 5 bases and J 4 bases; bases outside gene matches: 12. The length of the CDR3 is 16 residues. Germline V gene lookup returns CDR1 DFQATT and CDR2 SNEGSKA (reference sequence). The CDR3 bases are TGCAGTGCTCAAACCCCTCGGCTAGCGGGGGGAGAGACCCAGTACTTC. As protein: CSAQTPRLAGGETQYF.

CDR3 sequence reads: CASSLGVLTLTDTQYF. Here the CDR3 DNA reads TGTGCCAGCAGCCTGGGGGTCCTTACCCTCACAGATACGCAGTATTTT. The gene calls are TRBV14 and TRBJ2-3, with D perhaps matching TRBD1 or TRBD2 (5 bases each). Per germline, CDR1 SGHDN and CDR2 FVKESK. This CDR3 region has 16 residues. Trimming shortened V by 4 bases and J by 2 bases, and 16 bases separated the two germline ends.

This clonotype occurred a few times. The germline gene is not matched at one end of the junction; a read error may be the cause. The gene calls are TRBV7-7 and TRBJ2-3; possibly TRBD2 for D (5 bases). This CDR3 is 16 amino acids long. Germline V CDR1 and CDR2: SSHAT, FNYEAQ (reference sequence). The CDR3 protein is CASSLGSLASTDTQYF. CDR3 bases: TGTGCTAGCAGCTTAGGGAGCCTGGCTAGCACAGATACGCAGTATTTT.

The J gene is TRBJ2-7, the V gene TRBV9, with D perhaps assigned TRBD1 or TRBD2 (5 bases each). This CDR3 comprises 15 residues. Per germline, CDR1 SGDLS and CDR2 YYNGEE. Trimming took off 0 bases at V and 3 bases at J, with 13 bases between the two ends. The DNA of the CDR3 is TGTGCCAGCAGCGTAGGAGGGGAATCCCTCTACGAGCAGTACTTC. Its translation: CASSVGGESLYEQYF.

This clonotype was seen more than once but under ten times. The gene calls are TRBV5-5 and TRBJ2-1; D not certain. This CDR3 spans 13 amino acids. In germline, CDR1 is SGHKS, CDR2 YYEKEE (reference sequence). V lost 4 bases, J lost 6 bases, and 11 bases lay in between. The CDR3 nucleotides read TGTGCCAGCAGCCCTCGCCCCAGCAATGAGCAGTTCTTC. As protein: CASSPRPSNEQFF.

This sequence joins TRBV6-1 and TRBJ2-2, with 8 nucleotides matching TRBD1. The junction had 11 bases not matched to a gene; V was cut back by 4 bases and J by 1 base. The CDR3 runs 18 residues. Looked up from germline, CDR1 is MNHNS and CDR2 is SASEGT. The CDR3 sequence is CASSATGQGQENTGELFF. The CDR3 DNA is TGTGCCAGCAGTGCAACTGGACAGGGACAAGAGAACACCGGGGAGCTGTTTTTT.

In its sample, this clonotype was seen a few times. Here the CDR3 DNA reads TGCGCCAGCAGCTTGGGATTCGGGAGCGGGAGGGCCGGTGAGCAGTTCTTC. Protein product: CASSLGFGSGRAGEQFF. The rearrangement joins TRBV5-1 to TRBJ2-1; 10 bases agree with TRBD2. V lost 0 bases and J lost 9; bases outside the gene matches: 12. CDR1 SGHRS and CDR2 YFSETQ come from the germline V gene. This CDR3 spans 17 amino acids.

In this sample, this clonotype turned up a few times. The chain recombines TRBV12-3 or TRBV12-4 with TRBJ2-1; TRBD2 matches at 9 bases. V was clipped by 7 bases and J by 5 bases; unmatched bases: 9. CDR3 length: 15 residues. Here the CDR3 DNA reads TGTGCCAGCATTCCCAGGACTAGCGTCAACAATGAGCAGTTCTTC. It codes for CASIPRTSVNNEQFF.

This clonotype was detected only a few times. V is TRBV5-1 and J is TRBJ2-1, with D unresolved. The CDR3 is 12 residues long. CDR1 is SGHRS and CDR2 is YFSETQ in the germline V gene. Trimming cost V 0 bases and J 9 bases, with 7 bases left between them. CDR3 sequence (DNA): TGCGCCAGCAGCTTGGACAACCCTGAGCAGTTCTTC. It yields the protein CASSLDNPEQFF.

The CDR3 DNA sequence: TGTGCCAGCAGCCAAGGGCGGGACTCGATCTACGAGCAGTACTTC. Its protein is CASSQGRDSIYEQYF. The chain joins TRBV3-1 to TRBJ2-7, with TRBD2 as a possible D gene (6 bases). The CDR3 is made up of 15 amino acids. CDR1 is LGHDT, CDR2 YNNKEL, per germline (reference sequence). V lost 1 base to trimming and J lost 3 bases, with 13 bases between them.

This clonotype was seen a few times. The chain employs TRBV4-1 and TRBJ2-7; D remains unclear. The CDR3 extends over 13 amino acids. Germline values: CDR1 MGHRA, CDR2 YSYEKL. With 0 bases removed from V and 5 bases from J, the gap between germline ends came to 8 bases. The CDR3 DNA reads as TGCGCCAGCAGCCAAGAAATTCCGGACGAGCAGTACTTC. Translating gives CASSQEIPDEQYF.

The chain uses TRBV11-2 and TRBJ2-5; the match to TRBD2 covers 11 bases. The CDR3 extends over 17 amino acids. V was clipped by 0 bases and J by 5 bases; unmatched bases: 8. Germline assignment: CDR1 SGHAT and CDR2 FQNNGV. The CDR3 protein is CASSLDRTSGSGETQYF. The CDR3 DNA sequence: TGTGCCAGCAGCTTAGATCGAACTAGCGGGAGCGGGGAGACCCAGTACTTC.

This clonotype was counted once. This chain links TRBV15 with TRBJ2-3, with a tentative D call TRBD1 (7 bases). This CDR3 region has 17 residues. CDR1 and CDR2 (germline): LNHNV, YYDKDF (reference sequence). Trimming removed 5 bases at V and 0 bases at J, with 18 bases between. This CDR3 reads CATSHRQGLASTDTQYF. The CDR3 bases are TGTGCCACCAGCCACCGACAGGGACTGGCTAGCACAGATACGCAGTATTTT.

The chain employs TRBV6-5 and TRBJ2-2, with 12 bases aligning to TRBD2. Germline V gene lookup returns CDR1 MNHEY and CDR2 SVGAGI. This CDR3 region has 16 residues. With V trimmed by 4 bases and J by 6 bases, 6 bases remained unmatched. The DNA for the CDR3 is TGTGCCAGCAGTTTCCGACTAGCGGGAGCCCCCGGGGAGCTGTTTTTT. It encodes CASSFRLAGAPGELFF.

The J gene is TRBJ1-1, the V gene TRBV5-1, with 7 bases fitting TRBD1. The CDR3 covers 16 residues. Per germline, CDR1 SGHRS and CDR2 YFSETQ. Trimming cost V 3 bases and J 4 bases; bases outside gene matches: 12. In DNA, the CDR3 is TGCGCCAGCAGCTATACAGGGGACGTCTGGGCCACTGAAGCTTTCTTT. Protein: CASSYTGDVWATEAFF.

The genes are TRBV5-1 and TRBJ2-5, with 7 bases matching TRBD1. This CDR3 is 12 amino acids long. Trimming at V came to 6 bases and at J to 11 bases, leaving 10 bases not matched to a gene. The germline CDR1 and CDR2 sequences are SGHRS and YFSETQ. CDR3: CASTRDRDEQYF. The CDR3, as DNA: TGCGCCAGCACAAGGGACAGAGATGAGCAGTACTTC.

This clonotype was recorded a few times. The chain combines TRBV7-9 with TRBJ2-1; no firm D call. The length of the CDR3 is 14 residues. Germline values: CDR1 SEHNR, CDR2 FQNEAQ (reference sequence). Trimming took off 2 bases at V and 3 bases at J, with 8 bases between the two ends. The CDR3 region is CASSLKGLYNEQFF. As DNA, the CDR3 is TGTGCCAGCAGCTTAAAGGGCCTCTACAATGAGCAGTTCTTC.

J is TRBJ2-3 and V is TRBV29-1; 8 nucleotides agree with TRBD1. Germline V gives CDR1 SQVTM, CDR2 ANQGSEA. V gave up 3 bases and J gave up 3 bases; unmatched junction bases: 5. The CDR3 has 14 residues. Written as DNA, the CDR3 is TGCAGCGTTGAGGAACAGGGGGTTACAGATACGCAGTATTTT. Translating gives CSVEEQGVTDTQYF.

This clonotype was found a few times. This rearrangement joins TRBV2 to TRBJ2-7; 9 bases fit TRBD2. Trimming cost V 7 bases and J 4 bases; bases outside gene matches: 5. The germline gives CDR1 SNHLY, CDR2 FYNNEI. The CDR3 has 13 residues. CDR3 DNA sequence: TGTGCCAGCAAGCGGGAGGAGGCTTACGAGCAGTACTTC. Translated, it gives CASKREEAYEQYF.

This rearrangement joins TRBV13 to TRBJ1-2; 8 nucleotides match TRBD1. The germline V gene has CDR1 PRHDT and CDR2 FYEKMQ (reference sequence). The CDR3 has 14 residues. V was clipped by 4 bases and J by 8 bases; unmatched bases: 9. CDR3 in amino acids: CASSSLRQGRGYTF. DNA for the CDR3: TGTGCCAGCAGCTCGCTCCGACAGGGGAGGGGCTACACCTTC.

V and J are TRBV7-2 and TRBJ1-1; D not certain. In germline, CDR1 is SGHTA, CDR2 FQGNSA. CDR3 size: 14 residues. V gave up 2 bases and J gave up 1 base, with 8 bases separating them. The CDR3 here is CASSLTPGNTEAFF. The CDR3 DNA follows: TGTGCCAGCAGCTTAACCCCAGGGAACACTGAAGCTTTCTTT.

In its sample, this clonotype was seen a few times. The chain employs TRBV7-9 and TRBJ2-5; no firm D call. CDR3 length equals 15 residues. Germline-derived CDR1 and CDR2 are SEHNR and FQNEAQ (reference sequence). The ends were cut back, 3 bases at V and 6 bases at J, with 17 bases in the middle. CDR3 nucleotides: TGTGCCAGCAGCTTTGGGCCGGGCCCAAAGAAGACCCAGTACTTC. It is translated as CASSFGPGPKKTQYF.

J is TRBJ2-7 and V is TRBV6-2 or TRBV6-3; TRBD1 is a possible D gene (6 bases). The CDR3 runs to 14 residues. Germline V gene lookup returns CDR1 MNHEY and CDR2 SVGEGT. The V end was cut by 0 bases, the J end by 0 bases, with 6 bases between. The DNA of the CDR3 is TGTGCCAGCAGTTACTCGGGGGCCTCCTACGAGCAGTACTTC. Encoded protein: CASSYSGASYEQYF.

The rearrangement uses TRBV2 and TRBJ1-1, with D possibly being TRBD1 (5 bases). V gave up 4 bases and J gave up 0 bases, with 12 bases separating them. CDR1 and CDR2 (germline): SNHLY, FYNNEI. The CDR3 totals 15 residues. The CDR3, as DNA: TGTGCCAGCAGTGGGCCAGGGAAGATGAACACTGAAGCTTTCTTT. It translates to CASSGPGKMNTEAFF.

This clonotype has only a few counts. This chain uses TRBV29-1 with TRBJ2-3, with 9 nucleotides matching TRBD2. Germline trimming cut 6 bases from V and 2 bases from J; bases unmatched to any gene: 6. Germline loops: CDR1 SQVTM, CDR2 ANQGSEA. The CDR3 totals 14 residues. The CDR3 DNA follows: TGCAGCGTCCCACGCGGGGGGGCCACAGATACGCAGTATTTT. Translation: CSVPRGGATDTQYF.